The 24 T cell receptor beta chains below all came from one sample that was sequenced in a study of T cells in narcolepsy. The assay was immunoSEQ multiplex PCR, and TCRdb's table has in-frame clones only and misses some. The sample holds about 27,000 clones, approximately 80% seen once. Material for sequencing was CD45RA- memory CD4+ T cells from PBMCs. The receptors were sampled from a human donor with narcolepsy.

The chain uses TRBV5-1 and TRBJ2-7, with D tentatively TRBD2 (5 bases). Germline CDR1 is SGHRS and CDR2 is YFSETQ. V was pared by 4 bases and J by 4 bases, with 18 bases between. This CDR3 has 15 residues. The CDR3 DNA follows: TGCGCCAGCAGCCCCCTCCCCGGGGTTCAGTACGAGCAGTACTTC. Translating gives CASSPLPGVQYEQYF.

The V gene is TRBV5-1, the J gene TRBJ2-3, with TRBD2 matching 9 bases. Germline CDR1 is SGHRS and CDR2 is YFSETQ. The CDR3 is made up of 14 amino acids. The J segment lost 5 bases and the V segment lost 4 bases, leaving 5 bases of the junction unmatched. The CDR3 DNA reads TGCGCCAGCAGCGGCGGGGGGGCCATAGATACGCAGTATTTT. Its translation: CASSGGGAIDTQYF.

The chain joins TRBV18 to TRBJ2-5; perhaps D is TRBD1 or TRBD2 (5 bases each). This CDR3 region has 15 residues. Germline CDR1 reads KGHSH; CDR2 reads LQKENI. Trimming took off 2 bases at V and 0 bases at J, with 10 bases between the two ends. DNA of the CDR3: TGTGCCAGCTCACCAGGAGGACATAACCAAGAGACCCAGTACTTC. Its protein product is CASSPGGHNQETQYF.

The chain is built from TRBV27 and TRBJ2-2; D perhaps matches TRBD1 (6 bases). V was trimmed by 1 base and J by 1 base, leaving 10 bases between them. This CDR3 comprises 16 residues. Germline values: CDR1 MNHEY, CDR2 SMNVEV (reference sequence). The DNA for the CDR3 is TGTGCCAGCAGTTTATTGGGGGCGTTGAACACCGGGGAGCTGTTTTTT. It encodes CASSLLGALNTGELFF.

This clone was detected only once. The chain recombines TRBV19 with TRBJ1-2; a possible D gene is TRBD1 (5 bases). Germline CDR1 and CDR2: LNHDA and SQIVND (reference sequence). CDR3 length: 11 residues. Trimming stripped 5 bases from V and 7 bases from J, with 8 bases between. The DNA of the CDR3 is TGTGCCAGTAGTCAAAGGGGTGGCTACACCTTC. Residues: CASSQRGGYTF.

This chain links TRBV6-1 with TRBJ1-2, with a possible D match to TRBD1 (6 bases). V shed 9 bases and J shed 8 bases, with 22 bases lying between them. The CDR3 sequence is 14 residues long. Looked up from germline, CDR1 is MNHNS and CDR2 is SASEGT. CDR3: CASTGKDGAGGYTF. CDR3 bases: TGTGCCAGTACAGGGAAGGACGGAGCCGGCGGCTACACCTTC.

CDR3 in amino acids: CASSTRRAEQYF. The CDR3 coding sequence is TGTGCCAGCAGTACTCGGCGGGCCGAGCAGTACTTC. The chain is built from TRBV6-1 and TRBJ2-7; D might be TRBD2 (5 bases). The V end was cut by 5 bases, the J end by 6 bases, with 11 bases between. Germline values: CDR1 MNHNS, CDR2 SASEGT. The length of the CDR3 is 12 residues.

This clone came up once. This chain joins TRBV5-1 and TRBJ2-5; D may be TRBD1 (6 bases). This CDR3 comprises 15 residues. The germline V and J ends were trimmed by 1 base and 0 bases, with 10 bases remaining between them. From germline, CDR1 is SGHRS and CDR2 YFSETQ. The CDR3 DNA sequence: TGCGCCAGCAGCTTGACAGGGCCTTACCAAGAGACCCAGTACTTC. It is translated as CASSLTGPYQETQYF. Drawing the rest from reference TRBV5-1 and TRBJ2-5, the complete variable domain is KAGVTQTPRYLIKTRGQQVTLSCSPISGHRSVSWYQQTPGQGLQFLFEYFSETQRNKGNFPGRFSGRQFSNSRSEMNVSTLELGDSALYLCASSLTGPYQETQYFGPGTRLLVL.

This clone was picked up a small number of times. The V and J genes are TRBV5-1 and TRBJ2-5, with D perhaps TRBD2 (7 bases). With 4 bases removed from V and 7 bases from J, the gap between germline ends came to 23 bases. This CDR3 region has 16 residues. CDR1 is SGHRS, CDR2 YFSETQ, per germline. The CDR3 protein is CASSQTAGGLGRTQYF. The CDR3 bases are TGCGCCAGCAGCCAAACGGCCGGGGGGCTCGGAAGGACCCAGTACTTC.

The chain combines TRBV6-5 with TRBJ1-2; TRBD1 aligns across 8 bases. The CDR3 consists of 15 residues. Germline V gives CDR1 MNHEY, CDR2 SVGAGI. Losses at the gene ends were 2 bases for V and 2 bases for J; bases not matched to a gene: 4. CDR3 DNA: TGTGCCAGCAGTTACACTCGACAGGGGAACTATGGCTACACCTTC. Translating gives CASSYTRQGNYGYTF.

CDR3 sequence (DNA): TGTGCCAGCAGCTTGTACAGGGACACAGATACGCAGTATTTT. Protein: CASSLYRDTDTQYF. The chain uses TRBV7-3 and TRBJ2-3; D may be TRBD1 (6 bases). The germline V and J ends were trimmed by 3 bases and 2 bases, with 9 bases remaining between them. The germline V gene has CDR1 SGHTA and CDR2 FQGTGA. The CDR3 loop spans 14 amino acids.

This chain joins TRBV29-1 and TRBJ2-5, with TRBD2 identical over 9 bases. Trimming took 3 bases from V and 2 from J; bases not matched to a gene: 4. The CDR3 has 14 residues. Germline values: CDR1 SQVTM, CDR2 ANQGSEA. This CDR3 reads CSVDVTSGQETQYF. CDR3 DNA sequence: TGCAGCGTTGATGTGACTAGCGGACAAGAGACCCAGTACTTC.

The V and J genes are TRBV11-2 and TRBJ2-6; a possible D gene is TRBD1 (5 bases). CDR1 is SGHAT, CDR2 FQNNGV, per germline. This CDR3 has 18 amino acids. Trimming removed 1 base from V and 2 bases from J, with 15 bases in between. Here the CDR3 reads CASSLVGVQAAGANVLTF. For the CDR3, the DNA is TGTGCCAGCAGCTTAGTAGGGGTCCAGGCCGCTGGGGCCAACGTCCTGACTTTC.

The CDR3 DNA follows: TGTGCCAGCAGTGCAGGGGACAGACGCCAAGCTTTCTTT. Its protein product is CASSAGDRRQAFF. This chain uses TRBV2 with TRBJ1-1; 7 bases are shared with TRBD1. Germline lookup yields CDR1 SNHLY and CDR2 FYNNEI. V was pared by 4 bases and J by 9 bases, with 8 bases of the junction left unmatched. The length of the CDR3 is 13 residues.

The chain employs TRBV4-1 and TRBJ2-2, with D tentatively TRBD1 (6 bases). Germline values: CDR1 MGHRA, CDR2 YSYEKL. CDR3 length equals 18 residues. V shed 0 bases and J shed 1 base, with 15 bases lying between them. Here the CDR3 reads CASSQDQYGQLNTGELFF. DNA of the CDR3: TGCGCCAGCAGCCAAGATCAGTATGGACAGCTGAACACCGGGGAGCTGTTTTTT.

V gene TRBV5-1 combines with J gene TRBJ2-7, with 8 bases lining up with TRBD1. V dropped 1 base and J dropped 4; count of bases not matched to a gene: 7. The CDR3 sequence is 15 residues long. Per the germline V gene, CDR1 is SGHRS and CDR2 is YFSETQ. The CDR3 nucleotides read TGCGCCAGCAGCTTGAGAGGAGACAGGGGTTACGAGCAGTACTTC. Translating it yields CASSLRGDRGYEQYF.

The chain is built from TRBV27 and TRBJ2-7; no reliable D call. Germline lookup yields CDR1 MNHEY and CDR2 SMNVEV (reference sequence). V shed 8 bases and J shed 2 bases, with 4 bases lying between them. This CDR3 has 10 residues. The CDR3 loop is CASGTYEQYF. CDR3 nucleotide sequence: TGTGCCAGCGGAACCTACGAGCAGTACTTC.

The V and J genes are TRBV30 and TRBJ1-3; TRBD1 agrees at 9 bases. The trim removed 2 bases at V and 15 bases at J, leaving 5 bases unmatched. The CDR3 is 11 residues long. The germline V gene has CDR1 GTSNPN and CDR2 SVGIG (reference sequence). The DNA of the CDR3 is TGTGCCTGGAGTCATCGGACAGGGGCATATTTT. It yields the protein CAWSHRTGAYF.

The chain employs TRBV18 and TRBJ1-5; D perhaps matches TRBD1 (6 bases). CDR1 is KGHSH, CDR2 LQKENI, per germline. V gave up 0 bases and J gave up 0 bases, with 12 bases separating them. This CDR3 has 17 amino acids. CDR3: CASSPPSQTGSNQPQHF. DNA for the CDR3: TGTGCCAGCTCACCACCCTCCCAGACAGGTAGCAATCAGCCCCAGCATTTT.

V is TRBV29-1 and J is TRBJ1-2; perhaps TRBD1 as D (5 bases). The CDR3 has 13 amino acids. V was cut by 5 bases and J by 5 bases, with 15 bases left in between. CDR1 is SQVTM and CDR2 is ANQGSEA in the germline V gene. The CDR3 nucleotides are TGCAGCGTTCCCCGTGGGGGAGGGTATGGCTACACCTTC. This translates into CSVPRGGGYGYTF.

The chain recombines TRBV11-3 with TRBJ1-6, with 8 positions matching TRBD1. V was pared by 5 bases and J by 9 bases, with 6 bases of the junction left unmatched. CDR1 is SGHNT, CDR2 YENEEA, per germline. The CDR3 sequence is 14 residues long. In DNA, the CDR3 is TGTGCCAGCAGCGCACGACAGGGGAGTTCACCCCTCCACTTT. Protein: CASSARQGSSPLHF.

The chain has TRBV30 and TRBJ2-7; TRBD1 matches at 8 bases. Germline CDR1 and CDR2: GTSNPN and SVGIG (reference sequence). V lost 3 bases to trimming and J lost 0 bases; unmatched junction nucleotides: 13. This CDR3 has 17 residues. CDR3 protein: CAWRRMTGASSSYEQYF. The CDR3 nucleotides are TGTGCCTGGAGGCGCATGACAGGGGCTTCCAGCTCCTACGAGCAGTACTTC.

V usage is TRBV6-5 and J usage is TRBJ2-3; a weak D match, TRBD2 (5 bases). The CDR3 runs 13 residues. Germline CDR1 MNHEY, CDR2 SVGAGI. Trimming left V 8 bases short and J 4 bases short, with 13 bases between. CDR3 DNA sequence: TGTGCCAGCCTACGGGGAAGTGCAGATACGCAGTATTTT. Encoded protein: CASLRGSADTQYF.

This chain links TRBV30 with TRBJ1-6, with a tentative D call TRBD1 (5 bases). The CDR3 is made up of 15 amino acids. V was clipped by 4 bases and J by 10 bases, with 20 bases between them. Germline V lookup: CDR1 GTSNPN, CDR2 SVGIG (reference sequence). The CDR3 protein is CAWKGGGRTVSPLHF. The CDR3 DNA is TGTGCCTGGAAAGGTGGGGGACGCACGGTATCACCCCTCCACTTT.